This T cell receptor (beta chain) is drawn from a study of blood T cells in healthy people across ages (dated by TCRdb to 2015 to 2017). Study-level background: In model experiments, template switching captured roughly one uniquely barcoded TCR beta cDNA molecule for every two T cells. The study measured age-related changes in TCR beta repertoire diversity using deep sequencing normalized with unique cDNA molecular identifiers. Donors were grouped into four age groups: young (average about 15 years), middle-aged (about 38), aged (roughly 62) and long-lived (just over 80). To avoid experimental bias, donors of different ages were spread randomly across the sequencing lanes. The study analyzed two additional independent replicas of 1 million unique cDNA reads from the same blood draw for two donors, one aged 18 to 30 and one aged 80 or older.

What the authors observed across the whole study: Observed TCR beta diversity per million T cells fell roughly linearly with age, and a significant reduction was already apparent by age about 36. A strong correlation was found between observed TCR beta diversity and the percentage of naive T cells measured by flow cytometry. Conclusive comparison of naive and antigen-experienced compartments was prevented by the profiling of bulk unsorted PBMCs. Estimates of total diversity based on one million sequenced T cells were regarded as lower bounds and as underestimates. Compared with the aged group, more naive CD4+ T cells, fewer expanded clones and increased TCR diversity were shown by the long-lived group, suggesting age selection. Donor CMV infection status was unknown, potentially confounding age-related changes in expanded clonotypes.

Donors were around 37 systemically healthy Caucasian individuals from Russia aged roughly 6 to 95 years. Each donor gave 8 to 10 milliliters of peripheral blood, drawn into EDTA-treated Vacutainer tubes. Ficoll-Paque density-gradient centrifugation was used to isolate PBMCs, with at least 6.5 million obtained per sample. Trizol reagent was used to extract total RNA from the PBMCs, yielding at least 5.5 micrograms per sample. The percentages of naive CD45RAhigh/CD27high T cells were determined by flow cytometry on a PBMC aliquot from every donor. Library creation used 5' RACE. Instrument used: Illumina HiSeq 2500. The second PCR ran for about 7 to 11 cycles and used a J-beta primer mix along with a sample-barcoded 5' primer. Each TCR beta cDNA molecule received a unique molecular identifier from a template-switch 5' adaptor carrying 12 random nucleotides. At least 2.5 million CDR3-containing paired-end reads were obtained from each sample. All of the RNA was converted into first-strand cDNA using the Mint cDNA synthesis kit, with a TRBC-specific oligonucleotide serving as the primer. Following uracil-DNA glycosylase treatment, a first 18-cycle PCR with universal primers M1SS and BC2_uni_R was performed on all cDNA. The published analysis was carried out like this. For normalization, 1 million high-quality reads, each with a distinct molecular identifier, were randomly selected from each sample. Instead of being binned into consensus sequences, reads with shared molecular identifiers were discarded. CDR3 identification, clonotype clustering and error correction used MiTCR with a Q25 quality threshold and the strictest error-elimination algorithm. A nonparametric unseen species model with Euler transformation was used to estimate lower-bound total TCR beta diversity. Clones were called with MiXCR by TCRdb after fastp trimmed the public reads at Q25, and only in-frame beta chains were retained. Each CDR3 protein gets just one entry, which takes the most common genes and DNA from the rows behind it. The V and J calls and clone size are TCRdb's, not the authors'. The sample yields about 1.4 million distinct CDR3 sequences; roughly 64% were counted once. The ten top clones hold over 5.5% of the sample.

The CDR3 measures 14 amino acids from cysteine to phenylalanine. The retained sequence is limited to the CDR3, 42 bases, with the frame set at the first base. The CDR1 and CDR2 encoded by the germline V gene are SGHDN and FVKESK. V is trimmed back by 4 bases and J by 5 bases, and the junction contains 4 bases that no gene match accounts for. Comments on this clonotype: Its specific antigen is unknown. No base quality values were provided; no much bigger clone lies one nucleotide off.

The clonotype was recovered from a man between 18 and 35 years old in good health. The chain employs TRBV14 and TRBJ2-7, and TRBD1 aligns with 11 junction nucleotides. The sequenced sample consisted of blood. The CDR3 here reads CASSLRDRGNEQYF. The bases are TGTGCCAGCAGCCTACGGGACAGGGGGAACGAGCAGTACTTC.